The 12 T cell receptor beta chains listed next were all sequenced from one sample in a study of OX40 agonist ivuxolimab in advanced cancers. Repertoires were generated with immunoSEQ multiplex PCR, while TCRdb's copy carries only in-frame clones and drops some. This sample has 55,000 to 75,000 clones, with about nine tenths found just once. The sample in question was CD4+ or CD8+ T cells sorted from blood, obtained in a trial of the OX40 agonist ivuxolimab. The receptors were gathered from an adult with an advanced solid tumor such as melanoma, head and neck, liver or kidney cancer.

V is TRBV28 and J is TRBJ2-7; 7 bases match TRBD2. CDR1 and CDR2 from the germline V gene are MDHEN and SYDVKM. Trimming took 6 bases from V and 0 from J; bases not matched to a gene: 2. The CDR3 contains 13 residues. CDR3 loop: CASSGDYSYEQYF. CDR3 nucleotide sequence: TGTGCCAGCAGCGGGGACTACTCCTACGAGCAGTACTTC.

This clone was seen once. CDR3 sequence: CASSHLAGGGTDTQYF. The CDR3 nucleotides read TGTGCCAGCAGCCACCTAGCGGGAGGAGGGACAGATACGCAGTATTTT. The chain links TRBV7-6 to TRBJ2-3, with 11 bases that match TRBD2. The junction had 7 bases not matched to a gene; V was cut back by 5 bases and J by 3 bases. The CDR3 sequence is 16 residues long. Germline CDR1 reads SGHVS; CDR2 reads FNYEAQ.

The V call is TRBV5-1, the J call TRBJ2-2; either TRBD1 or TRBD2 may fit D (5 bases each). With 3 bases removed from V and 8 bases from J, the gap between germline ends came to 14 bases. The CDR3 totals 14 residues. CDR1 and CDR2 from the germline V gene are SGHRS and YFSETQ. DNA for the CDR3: TGCGCCAGCAGCTCGGGACGGACTTCGGGGGAGCTGTTTTTT. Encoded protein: CASSSGRTSGELFF.

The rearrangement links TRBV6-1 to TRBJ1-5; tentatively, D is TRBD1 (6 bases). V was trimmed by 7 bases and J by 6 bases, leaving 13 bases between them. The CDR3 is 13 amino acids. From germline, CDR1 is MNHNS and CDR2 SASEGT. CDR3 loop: CASTGEVGQPQHF. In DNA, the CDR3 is TGTGCCAGCACAGGGGAGGTGGGTCAGCCCCAGCATTTT.

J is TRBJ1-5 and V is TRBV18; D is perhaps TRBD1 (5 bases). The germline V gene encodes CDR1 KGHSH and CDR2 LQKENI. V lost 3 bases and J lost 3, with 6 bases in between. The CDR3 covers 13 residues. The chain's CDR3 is CASSPGPNQPQHF. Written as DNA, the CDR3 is TGTGCCAGCTCACCGGGACCCAATCAGCCCCAGCATTTT. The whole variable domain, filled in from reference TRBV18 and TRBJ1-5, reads NAGVMQNPRHLVRRRGQEARLRCSPMKGHSHVYWYRQLPEEGLKFMVYLQKENIIDESGMPKERFSAEFPKEGPSILRIQQVVRGDSAAYFCASSPGPNQPQHFGDGTRLSIL.

The CDR3 DNA sequence: TGTGCCAGCAGTCTGGCCCCCGTGACGGAACTGTTTTTT. As protein: CASSLAPVTELFF. This chain uses TRBV2 with TRBJ1-4; no firm D call. CDR1 and CDR2 (germline): SNHLY, FYNNEI. Trimming cost V 5 bases and J 12 bases, with 16 bases left between them. This CDR3 has 13 residues.

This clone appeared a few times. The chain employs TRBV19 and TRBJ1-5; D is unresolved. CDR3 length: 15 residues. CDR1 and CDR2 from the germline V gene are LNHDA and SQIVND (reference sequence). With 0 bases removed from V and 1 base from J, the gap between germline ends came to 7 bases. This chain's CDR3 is CASSIEPQSNQPQHF. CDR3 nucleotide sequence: TGTGCCAGTAGTATAGAGCCCCAGAGCAATCAGCCCCAGCATTTT. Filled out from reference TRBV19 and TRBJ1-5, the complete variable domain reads DGGITQSPKYLFRKEGQNVTLSCEQNLNHDAMYWYRQDPGQGLRLIYYSQIVNDFQKGDIAEGYSVSREKKESFPLTVTSAQKNPTAFYLCASSIEPQSNQPQHFGDGTRLSIL.

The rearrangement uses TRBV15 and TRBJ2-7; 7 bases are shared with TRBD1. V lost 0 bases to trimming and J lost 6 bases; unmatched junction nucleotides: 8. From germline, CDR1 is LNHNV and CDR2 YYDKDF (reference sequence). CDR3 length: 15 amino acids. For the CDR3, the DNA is TGTGCCACCAGCAGAGAAGGCCGACAGGGTGGCGAGCAGTACTTC. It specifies CATSREGRQGGEQYF.

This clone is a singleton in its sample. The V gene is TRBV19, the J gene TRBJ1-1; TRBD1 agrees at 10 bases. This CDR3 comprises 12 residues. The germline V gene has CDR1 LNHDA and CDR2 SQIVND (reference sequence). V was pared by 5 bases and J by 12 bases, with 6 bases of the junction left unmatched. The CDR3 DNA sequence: TGTGCCAGTAGTGGACCGGGACAGGGGACTTTCTTT. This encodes CASSGPGQGTFF.

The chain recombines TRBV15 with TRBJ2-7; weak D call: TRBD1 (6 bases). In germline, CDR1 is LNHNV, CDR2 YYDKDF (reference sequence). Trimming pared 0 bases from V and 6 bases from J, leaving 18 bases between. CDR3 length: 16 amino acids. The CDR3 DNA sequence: TGTGCCACCAGCAGAGATGGTGTAGCGATCAGGGGCGAGCAGTACTTC. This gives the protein CATSRDGVAIRGEQYF.

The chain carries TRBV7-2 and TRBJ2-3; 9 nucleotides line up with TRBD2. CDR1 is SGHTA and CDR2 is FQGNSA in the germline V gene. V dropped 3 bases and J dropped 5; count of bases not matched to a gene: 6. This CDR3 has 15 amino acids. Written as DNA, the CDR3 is TGTGCCAGCAGCTTCTCAGCGGGGGGCCTAGATACGCAGTATTTT. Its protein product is CASSFSAGGLDTQYF.

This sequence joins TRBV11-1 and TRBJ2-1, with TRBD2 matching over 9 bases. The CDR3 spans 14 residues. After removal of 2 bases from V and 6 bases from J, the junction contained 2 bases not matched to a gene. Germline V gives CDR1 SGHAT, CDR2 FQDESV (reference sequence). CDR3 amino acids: CASSLQGLANEQFF. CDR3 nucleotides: TGTGCCAGCAGCTTACAGGGACTAGCCAATGAGCAGTTCTTC.